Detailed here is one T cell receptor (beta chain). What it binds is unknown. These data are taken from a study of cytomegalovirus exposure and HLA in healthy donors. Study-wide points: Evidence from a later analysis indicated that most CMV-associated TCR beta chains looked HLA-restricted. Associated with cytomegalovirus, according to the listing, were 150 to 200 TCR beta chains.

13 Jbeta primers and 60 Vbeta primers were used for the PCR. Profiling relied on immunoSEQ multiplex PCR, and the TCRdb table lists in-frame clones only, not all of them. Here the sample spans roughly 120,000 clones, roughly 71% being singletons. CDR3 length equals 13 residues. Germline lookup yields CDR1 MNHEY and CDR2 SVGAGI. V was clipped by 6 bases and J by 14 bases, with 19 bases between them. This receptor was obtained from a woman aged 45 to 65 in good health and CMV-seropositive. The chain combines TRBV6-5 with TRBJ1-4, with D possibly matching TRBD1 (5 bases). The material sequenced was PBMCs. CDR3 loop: CASSQGVGRRLFF. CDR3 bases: TGTGCCAGCAGCCAAGGGGTGGGCCGGCGGCTGTTTTTT.